The 13 T cell receptor beta chains presented below share a single source sample, sequenced in a study of cytomegalovirus exposure and HLA in healthy donors listed by TCRdb under 2017. To prepare the library, the immunoSEQ multiplex PCR assay was applied. For the multiplex PCR, a mixture combining 60 forward primers for TCR Vbeta segments and 13 reverse primers for TCR Jbeta segments was used. Sourced from immuneACCESS, this table was stored by TCRdb with only in-frame sequences that have V and J called. A share of the clones is absent; for the studies checked, an unresolved V gene accounts for under half, and the remainder has no known explanation. Within this sample are roughly 130,000 clones, with roughly 80% of them counted one time only. 1% of the sample is taken by the ten largest. Sample: PBMCs. The receptors come from a man aged 35-49 years in good health and CMV-seronegative.

The CDR3: CASSPGTGYSDSNQPQHF. DNA of the CDR3: TGTGCCAGCAGCCCTGGGACAGGGTATTCGGATAGCAATCAGCCCCAGCATTTT. The chain links TRBV27 to TRBJ1-5, with 9 bases identical to TRBD1. Germline V gives CDR1 MNHEY, CDR2 SMNVEV (reference sequence). V shed 6 bases and J 0 bases; nucleotides not matched to a gene: 12. The CDR3 sequence is 18 residues long.

The chain combines TRBV7-9 with TRBJ2-3, with 10 nucleotides matching TRBD2. The V gene end was trimmed by 5 bases and the J gene end by 2 bases; junction bases not matched to a gene: 4. The CDR3 loop spans 15 amino acids. From germline, CDR1 is SEHNR and CDR2 FQNEAQ (reference sequence). The CDR3 DNA is TGTGCCAGCAGCCCTAGCGGGGGATACACAGATACGCAGTATTTT. It translates to CASSPSGGYTDTQYF.

This clone was observed a handful of times. The J gene is TRBJ2-3, the V gene TRBV5-1; 10 positions match TRBD2. The CDR3 length is 15 residues. Per germline, CDR1 SGHRS and CDR2 YFSETQ. V lost 2 bases, J lost 1 base, and 1 base stayed unmatched. CDR3 bases: TGCGCCAGCAGCTTCGGGACTAGCGGCACAGATACGCAGTATTTT. Encoded protein: CASSFGTSGTDTQYF.

J is TRBJ1-4 and V is TRBV6-1; 9 positions match TRBD1. Germline trimming cut 7 bases from V and 7 bases from J; bases unmatched to any gene: 7. This CDR3 is built from 14 residues. Germline-derived CDR1 and CDR2 are MNHNS and SASEGT. CDR3 sequence reads: CASNSGTGFEKLFF. In DNA form, the CDR3 reads TGTGCCAGCAACTCCGGGACAGGGTTTGAAAAACTGTTTTTT.

The V and J genes are TRBV19 and TRBJ1-1; possibly TRBD1 for D (5 bases). V was trimmed by 3 bases and J by 2 bases, leaving 7 bases between them. The CDR3 loop spans 13 amino acids. CDR1 and CDR2 from the germline V gene are LNHDA and SQIVND (reference sequence). The CDR3 DNA is TGTGCCAGTAGTATTGGGGCTAACACTGAAGCTTTCTTT. Translation: CASSIGANTEAFF. Filled out from reference TRBV19 and TRBJ1-1, the complete variable domain reads DGGITQSPKYLFRKEGQNVTLSCEQNLNHDAMYWYRQDPGQGLRLIYYSQIVNDFQKGDIAEGYSVSREKKESFPLTVTSAQKNPTAFYLCASSIGANTEAFFGQGTRLTVV.

The chain carries TRBV7-9 and TRBJ2-7, with 10 nucleotides matching TRBD2. This CDR3 has 14 amino acids. CDR1 SEHNR and CDR2 FQNEAQ come from the germline V gene (reference sequence). V trimming: 5 bases; J trimming: 4 bases; junction bases outside the gene matches: 5. In DNA form, the CDR3 reads TGTGCCAGCAGCCCGCCGGGACTAGCGTACGAGCAGTACTTC. This encodes CASSPPGLAYEQYF.

The chain recombines TRBV28 with TRBJ1-4, with TRBD1 matching 11 bases. Germline-derived CDR1 and CDR2 are MDHEN and SYDVKM. The V and J ends lost 7 bases and 11 bases, in that order; junction bases with no gene match: 9. The CDR3 has 14 residues. The chain's CDR3 is CASNSDRGRGKLFF. The CDR3, as DNA: TGTGCCAGCAACTCGGACAGGGGGCGTGGTAAACTGTTTTTT. The variable domain in full, completed from reference TRBV28 and TRBJ1-4, reads DVKVTQSSRYLVKRTGEKVFLECVQDMDHENMFWYRQDPGLGLRLIYFSYDVKMKEKGDIPEGYSVSREKKERFSLILESASTNQTSMYLCASNSDRGRGKLFFGSGTQLSVL.

V usage is TRBV30 and J usage is TRBJ2-7, with 10 bases that match TRBD1. J was trimmed by 3 bases and V by 5 bases; bases with no gene match: 7. The CDR3 is 14 amino acids. Germline V CDR1 and CDR2: GTSNPN, SVGIG (reference sequence). The CDR3 region is CAWAGTGVYYEQYF. The CDR3 nucleotides are TGTGCCTGGGCCGGGACAGGGGTTTACTACGAGCAGTACTTC.

This sequence joins TRBV5-4 and TRBJ1-1; D ambiguous. Germline V CDR1 and CDR2: SGHNT, YYREEE (reference sequence). The CDR3 has 10 residues. V was trimmed by 7 bases and J by 11 bases, leaving 12 bases between them. The CDR3 here is CASGREVAFF. In DNA, the CDR3 is TGTGCCAGCGGGAGGGAGGTCGCTTTCTTT.

The V and J genes are TRBV6-5 and TRBJ2-7; D is unclear. The germline gives CDR1 MNHEY, CDR2 SVGAGI. CDR3 length: 15 amino acids. V was trimmed by 3 bases and J by 1 base, leaving 13 bases between them. The CDR3 here is CASSYYADSSYEQYF. In nucleotides, the CDR3 is TGTGCCAGCAGTTATTACGCGGATTCTTCCTACGAGCAGTACTTC.

V gene TRBV13 combines with J gene TRBJ2-3; 8 nucleotides match TRBD2. V lost 0 bases to trimming and J lost 2 bases; unmatched junction nucleotides: 7. In germline, CDR1 is PRHDT, CDR2 FYEKMQ (reference sequence). This CDR3 is built from 17 residues. As DNA, the CDR3 is TGTGCCAGCAGCTTAGGCCCGGCGGGGGGCATCACAGATACGCAGTATTTT. Translated: CASSLGPAGGITDTQYF.

The gene calls are TRBV10-1 and TRBJ1-1; 12 bases align to TRBD1. Germline lookup yields CDR1 WNHNN and CDR2 SYGVQD (reference sequence). The CDR3 extends over 15 amino acids. Here the CDR3 reads CAGWDRGQRKTEAFF. CDR3 DNA: TGCGCGGGTTGGGACAGGGGGCAAAGGAAGACTGAAGCTTTCTTT.

On this clone itself: Possible read error: a much larger clone is one base away. Other nucleotide sequences from this sample produce the same CDR3. DNA of the CDR3: TGTGCCAGCAGGGGCGAGGGGAACACTGAAGCTTTCTTT. This translates into CASRGEGNTEAFF. J is TRBJ1-1 and V is TRBV2; D is unclear. V lost 6 bases, J lost 1 base, and 9 bases lay in between. Germline V gene lookup returns CDR1 SNHLY and CDR2 FYNNEI. The CDR3 covers 13 residues.